The 20 T cell receptor beta chains below were found in one sample sequenced in a study of T-cell memory formation after mild COVID-19. TCRdb analysed the 5' RACE reads with MiXCR anew, one entry per CDR3 protein. Among a few hundred thousand distinct CDR3 sequences listed, roughly 15% were seen once. Sequencing input: PBMCs or a T cell subset sorted from them (not recorded which). The receptors were gathered from a man between 18 and 35 years old who had mild COVID-19 (a few samples of this study predate the infection). Cell type and time point are not known.

The genes are TRBV4-3 and TRBJ2-7; a possible D gene is TRBD2 (5 bases). The V end was cut by 0 bases, the J end by 6 bases, with 15 bases between. CDR1 is LGHNA and CDR2 is YSLEER in the germline V gene. The CDR3 sequence is 15 residues long. This CDR3 is CASSQDFSGYLEQYF. CDR3 nucleotide sequence: TGCGCCAGCAGCCAAGATTTTTCGGGGTACCTCGAGCAGTACTTC.

The gene calls are TRBV20-1 and TRBJ2-1, with D perhaps given as TRBD1 or TRBD2 (6 bases each). Germline CDR1 DFQATT, CDR2 SNEGSKA (reference sequence). This CDR3 has 13 residues. Trimming pared 3 bases from V and 7 bases from J, leaving 13 bases between. The CDR3: CSASLRGPNEQFF. Here the CDR3 DNA reads TGCAGTGCTAGCCTCCGGGGGCCAAATGAGCAGTTCTTC.

The rearrangement joins TRBV7-9 to TRBJ1-1; D perhaps matches TRBD1 (6 bases). This CDR3 has 14 residues. V was cut by 3 bases and J by 3 bases, with 11 bases left in between. The germline gives CDR1 SEHNR, CDR2 FQNEAQ (reference sequence). CDR3 region: CASSFGQGYTEAFF. The CDR3 DNA reads as TGTGCCAGCAGCTTTGGGCAGGGGTACACTGAAGCTTTCTTT.

The V and J genes are TRBV4-2 and TRBJ1-2; 10 nucleotides align to TRBD1. Germline V CDR1 and CDR2: LGHNA, YNFKEQ. The CDR3 totals 15 residues. V gave up 3 bases and J gave up 4 bases; unmatched junction bases: 5. The CDR3 sequence is CASSQTGGAGYGYTF. CDR3 in DNA: TGTGCCAGCAGCCAGACAGGGGGCGCGGGCTATGGCTACACCTTC.

This clonotype was found a few times. The rearrangement joins TRBV4-1 to TRBJ1-5; D is undetermined. Trimming shortened V by 1 base and J by 0 bases, and 7 bases separated the two germline ends. The V gene's germline CDR1 is MGHRA and CDR2 YSYEKL. The CDR3 is made up of 15 amino acids. CDR3 nucleotides: TGCGCCAGCAGCCAAGTGGCCTTTAGCAATCAGCCCCAGCATTTT. Translation: CASSQVAFSNQPQHF.

This clonotype was picked up a small number of times. This rearrangement joins TRBV7-9 to TRBJ2-7; D ambiguous. The CDR3 runs to 14 residues. Trimming removed 4 bases from V and 0 bases from J, with 10 bases in between. Germline CDR1 is SEHNR and CDR2 is FQNEAQ (reference sequence). The CDR3 nucleotides are TGTGCCAGCAGCTCGGGCCCCACCTCCTACGAGCAGTACTTC. Amino acids: CASSSGPTSYEQYF.

This clonotype was counted a single time. The rearrangement joins TRBV20-1 to TRBJ2-5; the match to TRBD2 covers 11 bases. V lost 8 bases, J lost 4 bases, and 9 bases stayed unmatched. The CDR3 has 14 amino acids. Germline values: CDR1 DFQATT, CDR2 SNEGSKA (reference sequence). The CDR3 region is CSSTGTSGGETQYF. Here the CDR3 DNA reads TGCAGTAGTACCGGGACTAGCGGTGGAGAGACCCAGTACTTC.

In its sample, this clonotype was seen many times. The chain is built from TRBV18 and TRBJ2-7; D unclear. Trimming left V 5 bases short and J 6 bases short, with 11 bases between. The germline V gene has CDR1 KGHSH and CDR2 LQKENI. The CDR3 has 12 residues. Here the CDR3 DNA reads TGTGCCAGCTCAACCGACAAGCCCGAGCAGTACGTC. It specifies CASSTDKPEQYV.

About this clonotype itself: Compared with germline, one end of the junction differs, possibly owing to a read error. The chain combines TRBV7-7 with TRBJ2-3, with 7 bases that match TRBD2. Germline lookup yields CDR1 SSHAT and CDR2 FNYEAQ (reference sequence). CDR3 size: 13 residues. The chain's CDR3 is CASSPEERGTQYF. The CDR3 DNA reads TGTGCTAGCAGCCCAGAAGAGCGGGGTACGCAGTATTTT.

Comments on this clonotype: The junction and the germline gene differ at one end; a read error may be behind it. The chain employs TRBV11-2 and TRBJ2-1, with TRBD2 identical over 8 bases. Germline V lookup: CDR1 SGHAT, CDR2 FQNNGV. The CDR3 loop spans 12 amino acids. The CDR3 here is CASSSRTSSHSF. CDR3 in DNA: TGTGCCAGCAGCTCAAGGACTAGCTCCCATTCTTTC.

V usage is TRBV23-1 and J usage is TRBJ2-5, with D unclear. TRBV23-1 is filed as an ORF, its function uncertain. V was trimmed by 7 bases and J by 1 base, leaving 13 bases between them. The CDR3 length is 14 residues. The CDR3 here is CASIFLVFQETQYF. DNA of the CDR3: TGCGCCAGCATATTTCTGGTATTCCAAGAGACCCAGTACTTC.

This clonotype has only a few counts. The rearrangement links TRBV11-3 to TRBJ2-1; D gene uncertain. CDR1 is SGHNT and CDR2 is YENEEA in the germline V gene. V gave up 4 bases and J gave up 0 bases, with 13 bases separating them. CDR3 length: 16 amino acids. CDR3 residues: CASSSNLADSYNEQFF. The CDR3 nucleotides read TGTGCCAGCAGCTCAAATCTGGCAGACTCCTACAATGAGCAGTTCTTC.

This clonotype was detected ten times or more. The chain joins TRBV6-5 to TRBJ2-7, with TRBD1 matching over 7 bases. From germline, CDR1 is MNHEY and CDR2 SVGAGI. Trimming removed 6 bases from V and 0 bases from J; junction bases left unmatched: 8. The CDR3 has 15 residues. The CDR3 nucleotides are TGTGCCAGCAGGATCTTTAGGACAGGCTCCTACGAGCAGTACTTC. Translation gives CASRIFRTGSYEQYF.

This clonotype was picked up a small number of times. The chain is built from TRBV6-1 and TRBJ1-5, with D uncertain. The CDR3 is 11 residues long. The germline V gene encodes CDR1 MNHNS and CDR2 SASEGT. V lost 4 bases to trimming and J lost 11 bases, with 9 bases between them. CDR3 amino acids: CASSGSRTQHF. CDR3 nucleotide sequence: TGTGCCAGCAGTGGAAGCAGAACCCAGCATTTT.

This clonotype was observed a handful of times. The V gene is TRBV6-2 or TRBV6-3, the J gene TRBJ2-7; no definite D call. Per the germline V gene, CDR1 is MNHEY and CDR2 is SVGEGT. Trimming stripped 0 bases from V and 5 bases from J, with 14 bases between. This CDR3 region has 15 residues. This CDR3 reads CASSYSMVLGDEQYV. The CDR3 nucleotides read TGTGCCAGCAGTTACTCGATGGTGTTGGGCGACGAGCAGTACGTC.

This clonotype has only a few counts. The chain employs TRBV27 and TRBJ2-1, with TRBD2 matching over 7 bases. CDR3 length equals 15 residues. CDR1 and CDR2 (germline): MNHEY, SMNVEV (reference sequence). V trimming: 1 base; J trimming: 6 bases; junction bases outside the gene matches: 6. The CDR3 region has the DNA TGTGCCAGCAGTTTATTCACGGGGGGTAGCAATGAGCAGTTCTTC. This codes for CASSLFTGGSNEQFF.

This clonotype has only a few counts. The chain employs TRBV7-2 and TRBJ2-3, with 8 bases matching TRBD2. Germline V CDR1 and CDR2: SGHTA, FQGNSA. This CDR3 has 14 residues. Losses at the gene ends were 8 bases for V and 4 bases for J; bases not matched to a gene: 8. CDR3 residues: CASALRGVSDTQYF. The DNA of the CDR3 is TGTGCCAGCGCTTTGCGGGGGGTTTCAGATACGCAGTATTTT.

The V gene is TRBV24-1, the J gene TRBJ2-7; no clear D. The CDR3 consists of 12 residues. Looked up from germline, CDR1 is KGHDR and CDR2 is SFDVKD. V was trimmed by 2 bases and J by 6 bases, leaving 7 bases between them. The CDR3 nucleotides read TGTGCCACCAGTGATTCGGTCGGCGAGCAGTACTTC. This sequence encodes CATSDSVGEQYF.

The chain uses TRBV6-2 or TRBV6-3 and TRBJ2-3, with 7 bases lining up with TRBD2. V dropped 2 bases and J dropped 5; count of bases not matched to a gene: 13. The CDR3 is made up of 17 amino acids. Germline CDR1 is MNHEY and CDR2 is SVGEGT. Here the CDR3 DNA reads TGTGCCAGCAGTTACGGTCGTGGCGGGGGTAGTAAAGATACGCAGTATTTT. This sequence encodes CASSYGRGGGSKDTQYF.

In its sample, this clonotype was seen many times. CDR3: CASSPGGAGAAKNIQYF. CDR3 bases: TGTGCCAGCAGCCCGGGAGGGGCGGGGGCAGCCAAAAACATTCAGTACTTC. The chain couples TRBV7-2 to TRBJ2-4; TRBD2 agrees at 8 bases. Germline V lookup: CDR1 SGHTA, CDR2 FQGNSA. Trimming at V came to 5 bases and at J to 0 bases, leaving 9 bases not matched to a gene. There are 17 residues in the CDR3.